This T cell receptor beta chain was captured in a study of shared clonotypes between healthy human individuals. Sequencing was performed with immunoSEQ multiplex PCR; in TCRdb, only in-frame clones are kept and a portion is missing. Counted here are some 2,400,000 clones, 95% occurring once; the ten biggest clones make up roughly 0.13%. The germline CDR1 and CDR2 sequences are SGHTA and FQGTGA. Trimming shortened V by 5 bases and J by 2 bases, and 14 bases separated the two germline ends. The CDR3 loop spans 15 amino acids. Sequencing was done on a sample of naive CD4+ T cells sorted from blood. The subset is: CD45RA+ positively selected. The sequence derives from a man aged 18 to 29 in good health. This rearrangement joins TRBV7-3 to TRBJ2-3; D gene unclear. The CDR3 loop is CASSGMGGSTDTQYF. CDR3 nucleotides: TGTGCCAGCAGCGGTATGGGCGGATCCACAGATACGCAGTATTTT.